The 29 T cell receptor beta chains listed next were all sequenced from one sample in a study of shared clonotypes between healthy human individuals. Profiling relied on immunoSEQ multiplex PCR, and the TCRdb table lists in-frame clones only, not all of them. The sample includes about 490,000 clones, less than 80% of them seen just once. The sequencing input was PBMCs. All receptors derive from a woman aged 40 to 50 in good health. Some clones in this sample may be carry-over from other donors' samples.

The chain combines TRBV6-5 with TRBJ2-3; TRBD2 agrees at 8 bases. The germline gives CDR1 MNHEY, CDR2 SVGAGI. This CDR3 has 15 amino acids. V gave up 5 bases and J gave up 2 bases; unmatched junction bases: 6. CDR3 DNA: TGTGCCAGCAGTGTTAGCGGGATCCCCACAGATACGCAGTATTTT. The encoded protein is CASSVSGIPTDTQYF.

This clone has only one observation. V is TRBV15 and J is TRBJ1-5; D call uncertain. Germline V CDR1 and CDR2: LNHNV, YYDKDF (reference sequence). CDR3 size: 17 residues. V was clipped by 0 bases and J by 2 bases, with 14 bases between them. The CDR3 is CATSRDRGLGGNQPQHF. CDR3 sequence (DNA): TGTGCCACCAGCAGAGATCGCGGTCTGGGTGGCAATCAGCCCCAGCATTTT.

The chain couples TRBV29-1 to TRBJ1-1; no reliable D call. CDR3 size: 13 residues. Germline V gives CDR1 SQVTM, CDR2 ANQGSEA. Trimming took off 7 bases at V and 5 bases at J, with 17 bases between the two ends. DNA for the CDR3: TGCAGCGGACTGCCTAGAGCAGGAACTGAAGCTTTCTTT. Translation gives CSGLPRAGTEAFF.

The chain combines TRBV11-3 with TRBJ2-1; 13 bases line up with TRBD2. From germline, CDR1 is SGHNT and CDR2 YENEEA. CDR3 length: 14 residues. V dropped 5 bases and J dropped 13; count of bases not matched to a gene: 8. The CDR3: CASSVRTSGGTQFF. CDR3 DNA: TGTGCCAGCAGCGTCAGGACTAGCGGGGGAACTCAGTTCTTC.

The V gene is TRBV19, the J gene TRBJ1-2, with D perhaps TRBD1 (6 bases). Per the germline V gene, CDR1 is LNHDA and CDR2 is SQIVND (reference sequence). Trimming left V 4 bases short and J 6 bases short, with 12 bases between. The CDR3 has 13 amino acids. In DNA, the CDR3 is TGTGCCAGTAGTACGGGGGCGCCGGATGGCTACACCTTC. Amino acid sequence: CASSTGAPDGYTF.

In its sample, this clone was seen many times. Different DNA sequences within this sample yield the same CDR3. CDR3 loop: CASTEGRELEAFF. In DNA, the CDR3 is TGTGCCAGCACCGAGGGGAGGGAACTCGAAGCTTTCTTT. This chain uses TRBV7-9 with TRBJ1-1; tentative D call: TRBD1 (5 bases). Deletions cut 7 bases from V and 8 bases from J, with 17 bases between. This CDR3 is built from 13 residues. Germline V gene lookup returns CDR1 SEHNR and CDR2 FQNEAQ (reference sequence). The full variable domain, its missing parts supplied by reference TRBV7-9 and TRBJ1-1, is DTGVSQNPRHKITKRGQNVTFRCDPISEHNRLYWYRQTLGQGPEFLTYFQNEAQLEKSRLLSDRFSAERPKGSFSTLEIQRTEQGDSAMYLCASTEGRELEAFFGQGTRLTVV.

Here the CDR3 reads CASTRGSGRFETQYF. Here the CDR3 DNA reads TGTGCCAGCACCCGGGGGAGCGGGAGGTTTGAGACCCAGTACTTC. The chain has TRBV7-9 and TRBJ2-5; 9 bases align to TRBD2. Germline assignment: CDR1 SEHNR and CDR2 FQNEAQ (reference sequence). The CDR3 spans 15 residues. With V trimmed by 7 bases and J by 5 bases, 11 bases remained unmatched.

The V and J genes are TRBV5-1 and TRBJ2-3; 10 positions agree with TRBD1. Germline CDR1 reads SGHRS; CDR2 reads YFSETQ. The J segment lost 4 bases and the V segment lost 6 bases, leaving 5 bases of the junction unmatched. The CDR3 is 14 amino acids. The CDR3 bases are TGCGCCAGCACCGACAGGGGGCGGGCAGATACGCAGTATTTT. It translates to CASTDRGRADTQYF.

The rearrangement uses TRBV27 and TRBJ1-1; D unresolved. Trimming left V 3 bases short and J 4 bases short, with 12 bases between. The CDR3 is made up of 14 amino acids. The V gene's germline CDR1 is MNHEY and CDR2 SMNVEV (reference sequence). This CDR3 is CASSLSPAVTEAFF. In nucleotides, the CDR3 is TGTGCCAGCAGTTTGAGTCCAGCGGTCACTGAAGCTTTCTTT.

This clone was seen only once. Written as DNA, the CDR3 is TGTGCCAGCAGCTTAATAGGCTCCCGGGACCTCCGCGAGCAGTACTTC. Its translation: CASSLIGSRDLREQYF. J is TRBJ2-7 and V is TRBV7-2; D possibly matches TRBD1 or TRBD2 (5 bases each). V was pared by 2 bases and J by 6 bases, with 20 bases between. Germline lookup yields CDR1 SGHTA and CDR2 FQGNSA. The CDR3 is 16 residues long.

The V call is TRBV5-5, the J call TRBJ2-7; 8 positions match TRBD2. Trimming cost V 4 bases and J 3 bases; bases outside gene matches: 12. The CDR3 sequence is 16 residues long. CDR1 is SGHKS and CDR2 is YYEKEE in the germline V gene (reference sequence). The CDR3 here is CASSPRGGITSYEQYF. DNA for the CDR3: TGTGCCAGCAGCCCCCGGGGGGGGATAACTAGCTACGAGCAGTACTTC. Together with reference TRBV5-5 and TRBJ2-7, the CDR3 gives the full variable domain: DAGVTQSPTHLIKTRGQQVTLRCSPISGHKSVSWYQQVLGQGPQFIFQYYEKEERGRGNFPDRFSARQFPNYSSELNVNALLLGDSALYLCASSPRGGITSYEQYFGPGTRLTVT.

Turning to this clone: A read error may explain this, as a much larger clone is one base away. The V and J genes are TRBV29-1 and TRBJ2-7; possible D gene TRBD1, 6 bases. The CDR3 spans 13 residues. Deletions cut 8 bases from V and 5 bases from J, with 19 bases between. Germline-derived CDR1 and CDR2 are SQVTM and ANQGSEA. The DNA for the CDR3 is TGCAGCATTGGTGGGGGCAAAACTGACGAGCAGTACTTC. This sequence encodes CSIGGGKTDEQYF.

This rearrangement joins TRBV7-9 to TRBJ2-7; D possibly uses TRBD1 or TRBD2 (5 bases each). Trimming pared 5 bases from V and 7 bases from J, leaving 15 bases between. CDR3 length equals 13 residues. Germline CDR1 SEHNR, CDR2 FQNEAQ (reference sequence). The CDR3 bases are TGTGCCAGCAGCCCCCGGGACCGTTTGGAGCAGTACTTC. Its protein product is CASSPRDRLEQYF.

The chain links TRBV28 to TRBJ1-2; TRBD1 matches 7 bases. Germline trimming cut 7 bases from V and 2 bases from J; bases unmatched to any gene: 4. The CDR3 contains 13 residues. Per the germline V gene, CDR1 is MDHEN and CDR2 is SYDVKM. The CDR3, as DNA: TGTGCCAGCAAACAGGGGCAAAACTATGGCTACACCTTC. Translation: CASKQGQNYGYTF.

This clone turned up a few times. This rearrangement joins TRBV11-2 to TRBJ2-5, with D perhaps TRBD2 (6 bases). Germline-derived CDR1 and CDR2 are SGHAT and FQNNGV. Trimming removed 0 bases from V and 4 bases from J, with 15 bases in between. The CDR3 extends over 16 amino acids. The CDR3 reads CASSLDGGDGGETQYF. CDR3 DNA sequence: TGTGCCAGCAGCTTAGATGGCGGGGATGGGGGAGAGACCCAGTACTTC.

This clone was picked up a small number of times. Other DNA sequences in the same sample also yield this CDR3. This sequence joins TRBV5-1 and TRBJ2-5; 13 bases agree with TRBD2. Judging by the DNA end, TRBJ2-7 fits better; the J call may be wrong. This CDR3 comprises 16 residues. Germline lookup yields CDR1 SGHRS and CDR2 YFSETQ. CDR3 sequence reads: CASSPGLAGVAYEQYF. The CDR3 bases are TGCGCCAGCAGCCCCGGACTAGCGGGGGTGGCCTACGAGCAGTACTTC.

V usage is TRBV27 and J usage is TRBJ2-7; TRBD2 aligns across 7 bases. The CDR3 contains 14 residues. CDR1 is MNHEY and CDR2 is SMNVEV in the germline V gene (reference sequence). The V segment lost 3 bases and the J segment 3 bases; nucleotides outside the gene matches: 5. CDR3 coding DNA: TGTGCCAGCAGTTTGGCTAGCGGTCTCTACGAGCAGTACTTC. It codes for CASSLASGLYEQYF.

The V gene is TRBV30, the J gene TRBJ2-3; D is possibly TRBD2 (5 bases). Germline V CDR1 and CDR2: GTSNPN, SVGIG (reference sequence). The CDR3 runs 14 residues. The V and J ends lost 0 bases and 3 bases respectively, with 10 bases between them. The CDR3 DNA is TGTGCCTGGAGTGTTAGTACGGGGACAGATACGCAGTATTTT. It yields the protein CAWSVSTGTDTQYF.

CDR3: CASRRFTGTDTQYF. CDR3 DNA sequence: TGTGCCAGCAGGCGATTCACCGGGACAGATACGCAGTATTTT. The chain links TRBV5-6 to TRBJ2-3; no definite D call. Trimming removed 5 bases at V and 3 bases at J, with 13 bases between. The CDR3 is 14 amino acids. Germline-derived CDR1 and CDR2 are SGHDT and YYEEEE. Combining the CDR3 with reference TRBV5-6 and TRBJ2-3 gives the whole variable domain DAGVTQSPTHLIKTRGQQVTLRCSPKSGHDTVSWYQQALGQGPQFIFQYYEEEERQRGNFPDRFSGHQFPNYSSELNVNALLLGDSALYLCASRRFTGTDTQYFGPGTRLTVL.

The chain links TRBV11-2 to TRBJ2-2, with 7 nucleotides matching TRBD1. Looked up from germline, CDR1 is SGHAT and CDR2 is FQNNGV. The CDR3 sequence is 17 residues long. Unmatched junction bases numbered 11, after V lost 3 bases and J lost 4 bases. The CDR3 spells CASSFLTVAGGTGELFF. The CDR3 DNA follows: TGTGCCAGCAGCTTTTTAACGGTTGCAGGGGGCACCGGGGAGCTGTTTTTT. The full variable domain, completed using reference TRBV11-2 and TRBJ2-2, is EAGVAQSPRYKIIEKRQSVAFWCNPISGHATLYWYQQILGQGPKLLIQFQNNGVVDDSQLPKDRFSAERLKGVDSTLKIQPAKLEDSAVYLCASSFLTVAGGTGELFFGEGSRLTVL.

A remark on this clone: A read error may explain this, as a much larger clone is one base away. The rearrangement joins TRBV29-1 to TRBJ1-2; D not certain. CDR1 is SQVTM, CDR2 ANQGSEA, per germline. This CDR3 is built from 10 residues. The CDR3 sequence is CSLSRDGFTF. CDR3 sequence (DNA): TGCAGCTTGTCGAGGGATGGCTTCACCTTC.

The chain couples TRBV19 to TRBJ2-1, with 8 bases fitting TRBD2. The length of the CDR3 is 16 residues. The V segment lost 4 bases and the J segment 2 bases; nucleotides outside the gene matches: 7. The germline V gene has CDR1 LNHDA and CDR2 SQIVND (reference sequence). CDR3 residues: CASSRIAGHTYNEQFF. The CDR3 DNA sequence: TGTGCCAGTAGTAGGATAGCGGGGCATACCTACAATGAGCAGTTCTTC.

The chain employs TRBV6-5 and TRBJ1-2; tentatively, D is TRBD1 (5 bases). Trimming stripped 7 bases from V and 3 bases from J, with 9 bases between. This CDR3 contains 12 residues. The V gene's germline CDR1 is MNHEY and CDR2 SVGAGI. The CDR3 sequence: CASMGGDYGYTF. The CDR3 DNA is TGTGCCAGCATGGGGGGGGACTATGGCTACACCTTC.

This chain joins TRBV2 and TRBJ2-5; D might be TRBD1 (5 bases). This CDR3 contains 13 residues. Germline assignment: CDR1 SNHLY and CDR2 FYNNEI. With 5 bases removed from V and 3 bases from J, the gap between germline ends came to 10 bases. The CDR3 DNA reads TGTGCCAGCAGTACAGACAGAAAAGAGACCCAGTACTTC. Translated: CASSTDRKETQYF.

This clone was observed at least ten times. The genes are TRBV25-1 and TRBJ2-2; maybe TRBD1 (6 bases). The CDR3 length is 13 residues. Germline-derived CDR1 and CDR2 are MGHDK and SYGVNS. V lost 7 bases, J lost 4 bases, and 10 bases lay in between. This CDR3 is CASKRGSTGELFF. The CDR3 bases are TGTGCCAGCAAAAGGGGGAGCACCGGGGAGCTGTTTTTT.

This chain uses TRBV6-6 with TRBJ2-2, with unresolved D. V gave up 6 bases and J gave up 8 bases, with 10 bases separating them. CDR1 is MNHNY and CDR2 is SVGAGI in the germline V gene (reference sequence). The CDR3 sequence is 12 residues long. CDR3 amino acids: CASSHRVGELFF. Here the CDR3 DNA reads TGTGCCAGCAGCCACCGCGTTGGGGAGCTGTTTTTT.

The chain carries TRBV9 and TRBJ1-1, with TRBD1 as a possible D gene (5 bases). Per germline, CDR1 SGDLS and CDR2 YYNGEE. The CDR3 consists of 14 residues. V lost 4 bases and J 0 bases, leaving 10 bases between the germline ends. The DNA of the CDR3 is TGTGCCAGCAGCCAAGACAGTATGAACACTGAAGCTTTCTTT. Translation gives CASSQDSMNTEAFF.

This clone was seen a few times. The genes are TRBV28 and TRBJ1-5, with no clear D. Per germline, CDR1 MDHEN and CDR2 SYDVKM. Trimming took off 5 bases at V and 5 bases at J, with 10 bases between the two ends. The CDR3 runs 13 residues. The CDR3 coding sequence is TGTGCCAGCAGTGCCTTTGGGGATCAGCCCCAGCATTTT. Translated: CASSAFGDQPQHF.

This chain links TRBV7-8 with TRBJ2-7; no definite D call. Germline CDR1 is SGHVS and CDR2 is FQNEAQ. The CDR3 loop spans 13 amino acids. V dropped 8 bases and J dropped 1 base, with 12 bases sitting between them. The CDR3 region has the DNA TGTGCCAGCGCGCGGACCGTTTCCTACGAGCAGTACTTC. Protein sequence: CASARTVSYEQYF.